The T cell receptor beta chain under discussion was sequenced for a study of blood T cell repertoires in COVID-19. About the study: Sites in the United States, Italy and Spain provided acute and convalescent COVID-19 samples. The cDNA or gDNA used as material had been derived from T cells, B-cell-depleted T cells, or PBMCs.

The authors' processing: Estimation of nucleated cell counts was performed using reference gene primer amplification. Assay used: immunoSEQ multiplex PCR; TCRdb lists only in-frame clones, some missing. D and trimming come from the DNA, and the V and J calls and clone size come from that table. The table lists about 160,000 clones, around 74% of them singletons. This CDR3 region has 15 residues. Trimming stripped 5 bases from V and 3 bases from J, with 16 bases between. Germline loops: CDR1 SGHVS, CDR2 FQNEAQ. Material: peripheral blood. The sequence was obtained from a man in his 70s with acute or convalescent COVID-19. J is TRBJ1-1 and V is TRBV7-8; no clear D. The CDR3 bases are TGTGCCAGCAGCATAAATTCCCTTCGGGACACTGAAGCTTTCTTT. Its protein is CASSINSLRDTEAFF.